A single sample is the source of the 24 T cell receptor beta chains below, sequenced in a study of shared clonotypes between healthy human individuals. The protocol was immunoSEQ multiplex PCR, while the TCRdb copy is restricted to in-frame clones and leaves out a portion. The repertoire holds roughly 1 million clones, with around four fifths as singletons. The sample consisted of memory CD4+ T cells sorted from blood. Stated subset: CD45RA-negative fraction. The receptors were gathered from a man in his late teens or twenties in good health.

The chain recombines TRBV10-1 with TRBJ1-4; 9 nucleotides line up with TRBD1. The CDR3 has 16 residues. Germline loops: CDR1 WNHNN, CDR2 SYGVQD (reference sequence). The J segment lost 7 bases and the V segment lost 6 bases, leaving 12 bases of the junction unmatched. The CDR3 region has the DNA TGCGCCAGCAGGGAAGCGGGACAGGGATTAGGTGAAAAACTGTTTTTT. This gives the protein CASREAGQGLGEKLFF.

V is TRBV19 and J is TRBJ1-6; D is undetermined. In germline, CDR1 is LNHDA, CDR2 SQIVND (reference sequence). There are 14 residues in the CDR3. V lost 6 bases and J 7 bases, leaving 13 bases between the germline ends. The CDR3 loop is CASRGWGENSPLHF. CDR3 in DNA: TGTGCCAGTAGGGGATGGGGAGAGAATTCACCCCTCCACTTT.

CDR3 nucleotide sequence: TGTGCCAGCAGCCGTCGAGACAGGGGTACCGGGGAGCTGTTTTTT. Encoded protein: CASSRRDRGTGELFF. This chain joins TRBV9 and TRBJ2-2; the match to TRBD1 covers 8 bases. Unmatched junction bases numbered 7, after V lost 4 bases and J lost 5 bases. This CDR3 contains 15 residues. From germline, CDR1 is SGDLS and CDR2 YYNGEE.

This chain joins TRBV7-8 and TRBJ1-1; no firm D call. V was shortened by 0 bases and J by 0 bases, with 5 bases between the two germline ends. CDR3 length: 14 residues. CDR1 and CDR2 (germline): SGHVS, FQNEAQ. This chain's CDR3 is CASSLARMNTEAFF. The CDR3 bases are TGTGCCAGCAGCTTAGCGCGGATGAACACTGAAGCTTTCTTT.

The chain is built from TRBV6-1 and TRBJ2-5; possible D gene TRBD1, 6 bases. The end of the DNA is better explained by TRBJ2-7, so the J call may be wrong. The germline V gene encodes CDR1 MNHNS and CDR2 SASEGT. This CDR3 is built from 18 residues. The CDR3 DNA follows: TGTGCCAGCAGTGCGACCGGGACATTAAACTCAGAGTCCTACGAGCAGTACTTC. Its translation is CASSATGTLNSESYEQYF.

This clone was counted between two and nine times. This chain joins TRBV28 and TRBJ2-7; no clear D gene. The CDR3 is 14 residues long. Germline CDR1 reads MDHEN; CDR2 reads SYDVKM. The germline V and J ends were trimmed by 2 bases and 3 bases, with 11 bases remaining between them. The CDR3 sequence is CASSLTPTGYEQYF. DNA of the CDR3: TGTGCCAGCAGTTTAACTCCCACTGGCTACGAGCAGTACTTC.

This clone was seen only a few times. The chain links TRBV2 to TRBJ2-5, with no clear D. Germline lookup yields CDR1 SNHLY and CDR2 FYNNEI. The CDR3 has 11 amino acids. With 5 bases removed from V and 5 bases from J, the gap between germline ends came to 6 bases. The CDR3 sequence is CASSLSETQYF. CDR3 DNA: TGTGCCAGCAGTTTATCCGAGACCCAGTACTTC.

The chain uses TRBV5-8 and TRBJ2-7; D is uncertain. In germline, CDR1 is SGHTS, CDR2 YDEGEE. CDR3 length equals 15 residues. Trimming left V 0 bases short and J 7 bases short, with 17 bases between. For the CDR3, the DNA is TGTGCCAGCAGCTTGGGGGTTTCGATTGAGGTTGAGCAGTACTTC. The encoded protein is CASSLGVSIEVEQYF.

In its sample, this clone was seen a few times. This sequence joins TRBV13 and TRBJ1-1, with D maybe TRBD1 (5 bases). The CDR3 has 13 amino acids. The germline CDR1 and CDR2 sequences are PRHDT and FYEKMQ (reference sequence). Trimming left V 5 bases short and J 5 bases short, with 12 bases between. The CDR3 sequence: CASSPQGWTEAFF. CDR3 DNA sequence: TGTGCCAGCAGCCCCCAGGGTTGGACTGAAGCTTTCTTT. The variable domain in full, completed from reference TRBV13 and TRBJ1-1, reads AAGVIQSPRHLIKEKRETATLKCYPIPRHDTVYWYQQGPGQDPQFLISFYEKMQSDKGSIPDRFSAQQFSDYHSELNMSSLELGDSALYFCASSPQGWTEAFFGQGTRLTVV.

A remark on this clone: In the same sample, other DNA sequences code for this CDR3. This chain uses TRBV4-3 with TRBJ2-1; maybe TRBD2 (6 bases). Germline V gives CDR1 LGHNA, CDR2 YSLEER. Trimming left V 0 bases short and J 7 bases short, with 10 bases between. The CDR3 sequence is 14 residues long. The CDR3 region has the DNA TGCGCCAGCAGCCAAGATGGAGGGGCGAATGAGCAGTTCTTC. Translated, it gives CASSQDGGANEQFF.

A remark on this clone: This sample also contains other DNA sequences that code for the same CDR3. The rearrangement uses TRBV5-1 and TRBJ2-5, with D perhaps matching TRBD1 (5 bases). Between the trimmed V and J ends, which lost 0 bases and 2 bases, there was a span of 5 bases. The CDR3 is 13 amino acids. Germline assignment: CDR1 SGHRS and CDR2 YFSETQ. The CDR3 DNA sequence: TGCGCCAGCAGCTTGGGACAGCAAGAGACCCAGTACTTC. Its translation is CASSLGQQETQYF.

The chain joins TRBV10-3 to TRBJ2-5; TRBD1 agrees at 7 bases. Germline lookup yields CDR1 ENHRY and CDR2 SYGVKD. This CDR3 has 15 residues. The V segment lost 5 bases and the J segment 0 bases; nucleotides outside the gene matches: 6. CDR3 in DNA: TGTGCCATCAGTTATTCCGACAGGGACCAAGAGACCCAGTACTTC. It codes for CAISYSDRDQETQYF.

The count of this clone is one. This rearrangement joins TRBV19 to TRBJ1-1; D might be TRBD1 (5 bases). Looked up from germline, CDR1 is LNHDA and CDR2 is SQIVND (reference sequence). The CDR3 length is 13 residues. Trimming cost V 5 bases and J 11 bases, with 18 bases left between them. CDR3 protein: CASSDRVPEAAFF. In DNA, the CDR3 is TGTGCCAGTAGTGACAGAGTCCCCGAGGCCGCTTTCTTT.

The chain carries TRBV28 and TRBJ2-7; 13 bases fit TRBD2. Trimming took 5 bases from V and 10 from J; bases not matched to a gene: 14. Germline V gene sequence: CDR1 MDHEN, CDR2 SYDVKM. CDR3 length: 16 residues. CDR3 in amino acids: CASSGWTGTSGAPQYF. The CDR3, as DNA: TGTGCCAGCAGTGGGTGGACAGGGACTAGCGGGGCGCCCCAGTACTTC.

This clone has a handful of counts. CDR3 bases: TGTGCCAGCAGTTACCCCAGGGGCTCTAACTATGGCTACACCTTC. Protein product: CASSYPRGSNYGYTF. The chain uses TRBV6-5 and TRBJ1-2, with a weak D call TRBD1 (6 bases). Germline CDR1 is MNHEY and CDR2 is SVGAGI. This CDR3 has 15 amino acids. The V end was cut by 2 bases, the J end by 0 bases, with 10 bases between.

This clone showed up just once. The CDR3 DNA sequence: TGCGCCAGCAGCTTGTATGTCGGGCTAGGTAGCACCGGGGAGCTGTTTTTT. Amino acid sequence: CASSLYVGLGSTGELFF. V usage is TRBV5-1 and J usage is TRBJ2-2, with D uncertain. There are 17 residues in the CDR3. Trimming left V 1 base short and J 4 bases short, with 17 bases between. CDR1 and CDR2 (germline): SGHRS, YFSETQ.

This clone has a single count. The V call is TRBV5-1, the J call TRBJ2-3, with a weak D call TRBD2 (6 bases). From germline, CDR1 is SGHRS and CDR2 YFSETQ. V was cut by 4 bases and J by 4 bases, with 16 bases left in between. There are 15 residues in the CDR3. The CDR3 sequence is CASSPRAGSPDTQYF. CDR3 bases: TGCGCCAGCAGCCCGCGGGCGGGATCACCAGATACGCAGTATTTT. Full variable domain (missing parts from reference TRBV5-1 and TRBJ2-3): KAGVTQTPRYLIKTRGQQVTLSCSPISGHRSVSWYQQTPGQGLQFLFEYFSETQRNKGNFPGRFSGRQFSNSRSEMNVSTLELGDSALYLCASSPRAGSPDTQYFGPGTRLTVL.

The chain employs TRBV2 and TRBJ2-5; a weak D match, TRBD2 (5 bases). Trimming took off 4 bases at V and 5 bases at J, with 11 bases between the two ends. The CDR3 contains 13 residues. From germline, CDR1 is SNHLY and CDR2 FYNNEI. The CDR3 loop reads CASSVLVEETQYF. As DNA, the CDR3 is TGTGCCAGCAGTGTACTAGTTGAGGAGACCCAGTACTTC.

This chain uses TRBV18 with TRBJ2-2; possible D gene TRBD2, 5 bases. With 2 bases removed from V and 5 bases from J, the gap between germline ends came to 18 bases. Germline V gene lookup returns CDR1 KGHSH and CDR2 LQKENI. The CDR3 covers 17 residues. Written as DNA, the CDR3 is TGTGCCAGCTCACCAATCCCTGGACTCCTCCTAACCGGGGAGCTGTTTTTT. Protein sequence: CASSPIPGLLLTGELFF.

This clone was counted only a few times. This chain links TRBV4-3 with TRBJ2-2, with D tentatively TRBD2 (5 bases). The CDR3 length is 15 residues. V was shortened by 2 bases and J by 2 bases, with 9 bases between the two germline ends. The germline V gene encodes CDR1 LGHNA and CDR2 YSLEER. The CDR3 sequence is CASSQIGVNTGELFF. CDR3 bases: TGCGCCAGCAGCCAAATCGGGGTAAACACCGGGGAGCTGTTTTTT.

This chain uses TRBV27 with TRBJ1-6; the D is unclear. There are 12 residues in the CDR3. The ends were cut back, 4 bases at V and 9 bases at J, with 7 bases in the middle. CDR1 and CDR2 from the germline V gene are MNHEY and SMNVEV (reference sequence). The CDR3: CASSSGISPLHF. The CDR3 bases are TGTGCCAGCAGTTCTGGGATTTCACCCCTCCACTTT.

The chain couples TRBV18 to TRBJ2-3, with D possibly TRBD2 on 6 matching bases. Germline V CDR1 and CDR2: KGHSH, LQKENI. The CDR3 contains 13 residues. Trimming left V 4 bases short and J 5 bases short, with 10 bases between. This CDR3 is CASSRGRKDTQYF. CDR3 coding DNA: TGTGCCAGCTCACGTGGGAGGAAAGATACGCAGTATTTT.

About this clone: The identical CDR3 is also encoded by other nucleotide sequences in the sample. The chain carries TRBV30 and TRBJ1-3; D possibly corresponds to TRBD1 (6 bases). Trimming removed 0 bases at V and 0 bases at J, with 12 bases between. This CDR3 has 16 residues. CDR1 and CDR2 (germline): GTSNPN, SVGIG (reference sequence). CDR3 sequence: CAWSVGQTSSGNTIYF. For the CDR3, the DNA is TGTGCCTGGAGTGTAGGACAGACCAGCTCTGGAAACACCATATATTTT.

The V and J genes are TRBV7-2 and TRBJ2-5; TRBD2 might be the D (6 bases). The J call may not be correct, given that the DNA end is closer to TRBJ2-7. Per germline, CDR1 SGHTA and CDR2 FQGNSA. CDR3 length: 15 amino acids. The CDR3 is CASSLQEGGAYEQYF. In nucleotides, the CDR3 is TGTGCCAGCAGCTTACAGGAGGGAGGTGCCTACGAGCAGTACTTC.